This T cell receptor beta chain comes out of a study of control samples from healthy donors and cancer patients. Method: immunoSEQ multiplex PCR; TCRdb's copy keeps in-frame clones and lacks some. The sample holds around 150,000 clones, about 91% seen once. The J segment lost 0 bases and the V segment lost 5 bases, leaving 4 bases of the junction unmatched. This CDR3 has 15 amino acids. Germline V CDR1 and CDR2: MDHEN, SYDVKM. This chain uses TRBV28 with TRBJ1-5; 7 positions match TRBD1. The sample comprised blood. The clonotype was recovered from a young man in good health. The CDR3 nucleotides read TGTGCCAGCAGTCCCAGGGGGATTAGCAATCAGCCCCAGCATTTT. Protein sequence: CASSPRGISNQPQHF.